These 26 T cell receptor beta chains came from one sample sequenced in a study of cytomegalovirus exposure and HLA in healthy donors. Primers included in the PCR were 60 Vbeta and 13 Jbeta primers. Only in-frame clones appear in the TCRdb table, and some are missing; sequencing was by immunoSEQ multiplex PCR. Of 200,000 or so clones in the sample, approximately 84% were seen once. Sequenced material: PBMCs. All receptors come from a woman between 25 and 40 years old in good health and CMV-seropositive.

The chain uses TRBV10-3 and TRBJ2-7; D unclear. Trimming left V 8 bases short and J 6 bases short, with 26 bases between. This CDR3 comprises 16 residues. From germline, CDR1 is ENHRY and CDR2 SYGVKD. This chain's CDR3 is CAILDTSGISPLEQYF. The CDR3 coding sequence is TGTGCCATCCTTGACACCTCTGGTATAAGCCCCCTCGAGCAGTACTTC.

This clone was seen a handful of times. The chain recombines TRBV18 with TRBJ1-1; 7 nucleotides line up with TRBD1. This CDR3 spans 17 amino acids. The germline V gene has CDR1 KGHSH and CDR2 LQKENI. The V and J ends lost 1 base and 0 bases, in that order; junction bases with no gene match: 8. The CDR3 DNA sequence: TGTGCCAGCTCACCACGGCAAGCAGGGGGGATGAACACTGAAGCTTTCTTT. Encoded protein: CASSPRQAGGMNTEAFF.

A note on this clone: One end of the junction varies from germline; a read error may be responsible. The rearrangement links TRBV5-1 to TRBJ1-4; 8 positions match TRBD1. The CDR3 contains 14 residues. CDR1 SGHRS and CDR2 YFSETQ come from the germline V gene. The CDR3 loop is CASSRQGANEKLFF. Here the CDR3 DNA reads TGCGCCAGCAGCCGGCAGGGGGCTAACGAAAAACTGTTTTTT.

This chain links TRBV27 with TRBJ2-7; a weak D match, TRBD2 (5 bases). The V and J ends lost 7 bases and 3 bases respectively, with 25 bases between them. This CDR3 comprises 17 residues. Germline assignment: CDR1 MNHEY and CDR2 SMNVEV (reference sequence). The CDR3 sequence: CASTTRGRADALYEQYF. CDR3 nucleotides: TGTGCCAGCACAACCCGAGGGAGAGCGGACGCTCTCTACGAGCAGTACTTC.

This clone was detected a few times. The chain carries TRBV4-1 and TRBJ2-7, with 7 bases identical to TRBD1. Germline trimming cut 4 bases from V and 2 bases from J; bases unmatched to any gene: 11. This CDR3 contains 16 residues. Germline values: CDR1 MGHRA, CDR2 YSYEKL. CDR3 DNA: TGCGCCAGCAGCCCAGCCGCATGGGACAGAACCTACGAGCAGTACTTC. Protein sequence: CASSPAAWDRTYEQYF.

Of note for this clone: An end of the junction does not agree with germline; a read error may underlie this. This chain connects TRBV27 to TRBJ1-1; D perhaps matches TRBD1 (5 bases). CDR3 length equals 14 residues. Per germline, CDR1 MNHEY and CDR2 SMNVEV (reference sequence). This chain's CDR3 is CASRPGRGNTEASF. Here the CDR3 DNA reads TGTGCCAGCAGACCGGGGAGGGGAAACACTGAAGCTTCCTTT.

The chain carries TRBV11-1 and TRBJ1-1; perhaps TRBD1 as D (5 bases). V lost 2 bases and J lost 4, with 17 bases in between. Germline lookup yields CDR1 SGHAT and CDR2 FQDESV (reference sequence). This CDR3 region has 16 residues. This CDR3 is CASSLPEGAGTTEAFF. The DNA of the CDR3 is TGTGCCAGCAGCTTACCGGAGGGAGCAGGGACCACTGAAGCTTTCTTT.

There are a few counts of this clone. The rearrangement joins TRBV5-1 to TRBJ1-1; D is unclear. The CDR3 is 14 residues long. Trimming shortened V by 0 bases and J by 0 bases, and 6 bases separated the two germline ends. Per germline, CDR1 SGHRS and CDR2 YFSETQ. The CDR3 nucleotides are TGCGCCAGCAGCTTGGCCAACATGAACACTGAAGCTTTCTTT. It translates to CASSLANMNTEAFF.

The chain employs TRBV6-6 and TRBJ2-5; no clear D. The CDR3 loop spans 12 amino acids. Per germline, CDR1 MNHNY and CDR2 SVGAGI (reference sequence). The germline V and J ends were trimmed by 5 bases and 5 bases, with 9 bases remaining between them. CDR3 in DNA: TGTGCCAGCAGTGCCATCGCGGAGACCCAGTACTTC. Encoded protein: CASSAIAETQYF.

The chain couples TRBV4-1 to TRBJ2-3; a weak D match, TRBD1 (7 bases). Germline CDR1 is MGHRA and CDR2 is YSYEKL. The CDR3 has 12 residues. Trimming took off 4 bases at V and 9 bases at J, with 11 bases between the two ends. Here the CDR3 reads CASSPQGGTQYF. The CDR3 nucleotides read TGCGCCAGCAGCCCGCAGGGGGGCACGCAGTATTTT.

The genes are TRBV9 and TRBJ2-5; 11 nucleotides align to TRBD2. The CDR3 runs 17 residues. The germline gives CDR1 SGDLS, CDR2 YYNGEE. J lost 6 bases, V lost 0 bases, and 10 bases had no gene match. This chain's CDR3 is CASSVAKASGGLKTQYF. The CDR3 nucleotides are TGTGCCAGCAGCGTAGCTAAAGCTAGCGGGGGGTTAAAGACCCAGTACTTC.

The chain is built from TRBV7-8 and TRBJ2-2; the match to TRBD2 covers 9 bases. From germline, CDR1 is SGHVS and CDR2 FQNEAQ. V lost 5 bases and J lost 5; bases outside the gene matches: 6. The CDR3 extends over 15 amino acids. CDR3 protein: CASSLGAGGTGELFF. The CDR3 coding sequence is TGTGCCAGCAGCCTCGGGGCGGGGGGGACCGGGGAGCTGTTTTTT.

CDR3 region: CASRMTSSQETQYF. The DNA for the CDR3 is TGTGCCAGCCGAATGACTAGCAGCCAAGAGACCCAGTACTTC. The rearrangement uses TRBV7-8 and TRBJ2-5; 7 bases agree with TRBD2. The length of the CDR3 is 14 residues. Germline V CDR1 and CDR2: SGHVS, FQNEAQ. V lost 8 bases and J lost 1; bases outside the gene matches: 7.

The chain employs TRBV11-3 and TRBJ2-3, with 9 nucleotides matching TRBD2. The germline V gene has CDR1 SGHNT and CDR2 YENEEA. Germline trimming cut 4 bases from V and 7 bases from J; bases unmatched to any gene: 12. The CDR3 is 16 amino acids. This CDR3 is CASSSQAGGLQNTQYF. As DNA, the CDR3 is TGTGCCAGCAGCTCCCAGGCGGGGGGGCTTCAAAATACGCAGTATTTT. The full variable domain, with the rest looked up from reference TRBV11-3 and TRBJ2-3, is EAGVVQSPRYKIIEKKQPVAFWCNPISGHNTLYWYLQNLGQGPELLIRYENEEAVDDSQLPKDRFSAERLKGVDSTLKIQPAELGDSAVYLCASSSQAGGLQNTQYFGPGTRLTVL.

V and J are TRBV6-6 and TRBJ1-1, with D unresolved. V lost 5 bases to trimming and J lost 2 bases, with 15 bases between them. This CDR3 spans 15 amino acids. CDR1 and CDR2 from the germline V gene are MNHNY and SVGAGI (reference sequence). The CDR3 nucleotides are TGTGCCAGCAGTATAGATTATGGGCCTAACACTGAAGCTTTCTTT. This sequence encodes CASSIDYGPNTEAFF.

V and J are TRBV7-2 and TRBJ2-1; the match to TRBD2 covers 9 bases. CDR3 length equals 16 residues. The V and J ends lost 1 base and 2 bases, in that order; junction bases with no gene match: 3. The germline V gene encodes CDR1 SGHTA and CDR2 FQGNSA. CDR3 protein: CASSLVGLAAYNEQFF. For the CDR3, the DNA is TGTGCCAGCAGCTTAGTGGGACTAGCCGCCTACAATGAGCAGTTCTTC.

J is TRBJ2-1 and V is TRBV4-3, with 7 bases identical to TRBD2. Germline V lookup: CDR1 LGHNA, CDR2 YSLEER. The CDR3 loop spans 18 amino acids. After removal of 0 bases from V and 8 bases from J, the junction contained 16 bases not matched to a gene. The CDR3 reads CASSQDSLADTSWDEQFF. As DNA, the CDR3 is TGCGCCAGCAGCCAAGATTCCCTAGCGGACACTTCTTGGGATGAGCAGTTCTTC.

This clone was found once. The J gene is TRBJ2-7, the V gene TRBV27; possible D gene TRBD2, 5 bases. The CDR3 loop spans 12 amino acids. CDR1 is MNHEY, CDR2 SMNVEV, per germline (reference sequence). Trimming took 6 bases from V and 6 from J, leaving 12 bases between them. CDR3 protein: CASRGSPSEQYF. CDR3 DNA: TGTGCCAGCAGGGGGAGTCCTTCCGAGCAGTACTTC.

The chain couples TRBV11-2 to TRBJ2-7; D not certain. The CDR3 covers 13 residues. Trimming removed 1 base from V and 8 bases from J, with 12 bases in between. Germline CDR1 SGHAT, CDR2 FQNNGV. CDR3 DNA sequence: TGTGCCAGCAGCTTAGTAAGTAGCTATCAGCAGTACTTC. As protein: CASSLVSSYQQYF.

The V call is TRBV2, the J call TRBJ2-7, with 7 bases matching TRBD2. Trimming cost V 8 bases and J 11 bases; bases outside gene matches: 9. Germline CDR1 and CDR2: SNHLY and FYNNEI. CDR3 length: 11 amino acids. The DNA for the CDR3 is TGTGCCAGCTACCGTGGGACTATGGAGTACTTC. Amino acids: CASYRGTMEYF.

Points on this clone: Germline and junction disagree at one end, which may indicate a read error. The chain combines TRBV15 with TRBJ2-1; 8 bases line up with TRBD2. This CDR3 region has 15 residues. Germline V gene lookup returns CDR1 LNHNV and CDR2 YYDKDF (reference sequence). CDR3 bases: TGTGCCACCAACAGACGCAGCGGGAGCGTCTATGAGCAGTTCTTC. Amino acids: CATNRRSGSVYEQFF.

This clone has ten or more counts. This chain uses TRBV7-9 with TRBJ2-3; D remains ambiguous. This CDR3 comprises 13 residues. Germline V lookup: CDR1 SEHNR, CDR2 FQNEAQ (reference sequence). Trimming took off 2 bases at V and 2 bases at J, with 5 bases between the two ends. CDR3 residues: CASSLSTTDTQYF. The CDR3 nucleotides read TGTGCCAGCAGCTTAAGCACCACAGATACGCAGTATTTT.

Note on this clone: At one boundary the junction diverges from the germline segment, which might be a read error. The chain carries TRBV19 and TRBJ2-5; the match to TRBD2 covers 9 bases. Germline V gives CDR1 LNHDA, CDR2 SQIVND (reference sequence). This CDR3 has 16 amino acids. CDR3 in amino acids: CASSTSGTSHQQTQYF. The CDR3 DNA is TGTGCCAGTAGTACCTCCGGGACTAGCCACCAACAGACCCAGTACTTC.

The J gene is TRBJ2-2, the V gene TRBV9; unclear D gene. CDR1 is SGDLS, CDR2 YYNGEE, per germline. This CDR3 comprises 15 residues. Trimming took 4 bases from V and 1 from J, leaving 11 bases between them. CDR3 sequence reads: CASSTYNKNTGELFF. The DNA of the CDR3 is TGTGCCAGCAGCACGTACAATAAGAACACCGGGGAGCTGTTTTTT.

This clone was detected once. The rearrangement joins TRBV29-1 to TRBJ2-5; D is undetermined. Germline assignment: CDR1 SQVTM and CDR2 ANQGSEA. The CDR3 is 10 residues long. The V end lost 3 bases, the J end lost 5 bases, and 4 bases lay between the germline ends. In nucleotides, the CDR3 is TGCAGCGTTGACGGGGAGACCCAGTACTTC. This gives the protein CSVDGETQYF.

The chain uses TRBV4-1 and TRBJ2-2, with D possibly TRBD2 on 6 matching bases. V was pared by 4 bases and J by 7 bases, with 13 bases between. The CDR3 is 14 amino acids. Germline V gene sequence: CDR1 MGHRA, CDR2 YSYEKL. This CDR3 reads CASSLGTPYGELFF. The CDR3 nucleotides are TGCGCCAGCAGCCTCGGGACTCCCTACGGGGAGCTGTTTTTT.